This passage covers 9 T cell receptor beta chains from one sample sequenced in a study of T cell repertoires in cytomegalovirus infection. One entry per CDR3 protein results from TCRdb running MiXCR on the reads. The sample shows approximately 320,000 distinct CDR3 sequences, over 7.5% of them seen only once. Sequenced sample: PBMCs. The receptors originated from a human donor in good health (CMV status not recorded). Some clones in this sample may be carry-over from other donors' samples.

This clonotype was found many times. The CDR3 region has the DNA TGTGCCAGCAGCTTGGCGGGGGGCCGGGGGGGTGAGCAGTTCTTC. It codes for CASSLAGGRGGEQFF. The chain is built from TRBV7-2 and TRBJ2-1; 8 bases map to TRBD2. The CDR3 runs to 15 residues. The trim removed 3 bases at V and 9 bases at J, leaving 10 bases unmatched. The germline V gene has CDR1 SGHTA and CDR2 FQGNSA.

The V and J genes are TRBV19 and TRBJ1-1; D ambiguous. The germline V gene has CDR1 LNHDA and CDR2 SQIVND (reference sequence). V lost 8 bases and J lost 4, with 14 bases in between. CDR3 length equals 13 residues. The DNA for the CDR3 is TGTGCCAGTGACAATGACGGTGGCACTGAAGCTTTCTTT. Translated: CASDNDGGTEAFF.

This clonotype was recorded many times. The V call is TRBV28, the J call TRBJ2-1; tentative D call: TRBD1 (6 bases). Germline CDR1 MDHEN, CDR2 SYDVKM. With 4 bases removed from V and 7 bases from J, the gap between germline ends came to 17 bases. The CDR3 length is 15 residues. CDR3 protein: CASSSHPTGKNEQFF. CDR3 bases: TGTGCCAGCAGTTCCCACCCCACAGGGAAGAATGAGCAGTTCTTC.

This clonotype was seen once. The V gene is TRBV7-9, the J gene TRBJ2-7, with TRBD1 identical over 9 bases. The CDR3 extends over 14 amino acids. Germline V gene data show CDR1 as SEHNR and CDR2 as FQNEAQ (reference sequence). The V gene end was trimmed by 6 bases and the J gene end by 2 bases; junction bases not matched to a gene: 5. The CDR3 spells CASSGTGRAYEQYF. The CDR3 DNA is TGTGCCAGCAGTGGGACAGGGAGGGCCTACGAGCAGTACTTC.

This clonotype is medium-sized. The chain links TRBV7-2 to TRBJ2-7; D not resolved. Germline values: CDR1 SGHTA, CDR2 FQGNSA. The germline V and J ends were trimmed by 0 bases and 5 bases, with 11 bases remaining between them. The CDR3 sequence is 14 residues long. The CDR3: CASSLAAGANEQYF. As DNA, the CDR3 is TGTGCCAGCAGCTTAGCGGCCGGCGCGAACGAGCAGTACTTC.

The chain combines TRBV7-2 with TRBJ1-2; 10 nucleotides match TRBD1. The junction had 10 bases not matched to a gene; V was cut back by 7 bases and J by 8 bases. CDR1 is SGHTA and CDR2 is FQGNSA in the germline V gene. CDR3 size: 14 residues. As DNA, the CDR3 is TGTGCCAGCACCCCTGGACAGGGGGGTCTAGGCTACACCTTC. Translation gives CASTPGQGGLGYTF.

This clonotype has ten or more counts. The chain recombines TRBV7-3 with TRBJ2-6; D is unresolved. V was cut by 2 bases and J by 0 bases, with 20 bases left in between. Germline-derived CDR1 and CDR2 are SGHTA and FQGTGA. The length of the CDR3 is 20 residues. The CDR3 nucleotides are TGTGCCAGCAGCTTAGCGTCCGGGCAGGCCCTGCCCTCTGGGGCCAACGTCCTGACTTTC. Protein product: CASSLASGQALPSGANVLTF.

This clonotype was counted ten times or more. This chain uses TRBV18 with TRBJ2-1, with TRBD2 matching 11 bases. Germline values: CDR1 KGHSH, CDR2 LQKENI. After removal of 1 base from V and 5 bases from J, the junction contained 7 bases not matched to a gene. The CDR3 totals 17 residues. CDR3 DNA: TGTGCCAGCTCACCACTAGCGGGGGGGCCTGGGAACAATGAGCAGTTCTTC. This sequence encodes CASSPLAGGPGNNEQFF.

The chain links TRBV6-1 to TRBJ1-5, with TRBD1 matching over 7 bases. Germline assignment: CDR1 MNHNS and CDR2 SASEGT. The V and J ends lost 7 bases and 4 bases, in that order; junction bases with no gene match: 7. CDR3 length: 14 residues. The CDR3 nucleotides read TGTGCCAGCACTTACACAGGGGATAATCAGCCCCAGCATTTT. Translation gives CASTYTGDNQPQHF.